The text below deals with one T cell receptor (beta chain). Its target is unknown. The entry originates in a study of T cells in localized non-small cell lung cancer. CDR1 SGHRS and CDR2 YFSETQ come from the germline V gene. The CDR3 has 17 amino acids. Unmatched junction bases numbered 6, after V lost 4 bases and J lost 0 bases. Only in-frame clones appear in the TCRdb table, and some are missing; sequencing was by immunoSEQ multiplex PCR. The sample contains around 26,000 clones, 90% of which appear only once. Study results and limitations: Of the tissues analyzed, uninvolved adjacent lung showed maximal T cell clonality, greater than tumor. Density of T cells in blood, when higher, went with longer overall survival. When the top 100 tumor clones were examined, a median approximately 59 of them also appeared in the adjacent lung, which was paired and uninvolved.

This chain connects TRBV5-1 to TRBJ2-6, with 8 bases identical to TRBD2. The material was peripheral blood, obtained before any cancer treatment. The clonotype was recovered from a woman aged 35 to 75 with stage I lung adenocarcinoma. DNA for the CDR3: TGCGCCAGCAGCCCCGGGGGGGTGAGCTCTGGGGCCAACGTCCTGACTTTC. Translating it yields CASSPGGVSSGANVLTF.